This TCR beta chain is from a study of Ad26.COV2.S vaccination and SARS-CoV-2 variants. Sequencing was performed with immunoSEQ multiplex PCR; in TCRdb, only in-frame clones are kept and a portion is missing. Among hundreds of thousands of clones listed, approximately 90% were seen once. Treatment in this sample: some 20 received Ad26.COV2.S at low or high dose, single or two shots; about 5 received placebo; per-sample allocation not given. Sampling was done on day 63 after the first vaccine or placebo injection. From germline, CDR1 is SGHRS and CDR2 YFSETQ. The V and J ends lost 0 bases and 8 bases, in that order; junction bases with no gene match: 5. The CDR3 totals 14 residues. The study's findings and limits: Following vaccination, spike-specific CD8+ and CD4+ T cell responses reportedly exhibited substantial breadth.

About this clone itself: Its antigen is not identified.

The chain joins TRBV5-1 to TRBJ2-1; 7 positions match TRBD1. Sequencing used peripheral blood, obtained in a trial of Ad26.COV2.S vaccine versus placebo. The sequence derives from a person between 18 and 59 years old who received the Ad26.COV2.S COVID-19 vaccine or a placebo. DNA for the CDR3: TGCGCCAGCAGCTTGGGGATGACAGGGTATGAGCAGTTCTTC. Translating it yields CASSLGMTGYEQFF.